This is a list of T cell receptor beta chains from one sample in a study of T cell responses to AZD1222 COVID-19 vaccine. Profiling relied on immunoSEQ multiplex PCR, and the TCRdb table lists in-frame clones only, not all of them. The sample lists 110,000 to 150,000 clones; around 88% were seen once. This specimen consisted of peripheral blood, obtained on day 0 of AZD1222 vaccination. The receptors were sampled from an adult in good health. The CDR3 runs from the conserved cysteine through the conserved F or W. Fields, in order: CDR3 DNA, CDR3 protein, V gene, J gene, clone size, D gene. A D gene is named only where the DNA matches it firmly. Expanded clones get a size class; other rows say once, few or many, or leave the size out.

CDR3 DNA: TGTGCCTGGAGCAGGGACTCCGGCTCTGGAAACACCATATATTTT; CDR3 protein: CAWSRDSGSGNTIYF; V gene: TRBV30; J gene: TRBJ1-3; clone size: once; D gene: NA
CDR3 DNA: TGTGCTAGTGGTTCCTCCCCCTACAATGAGCAGTTCTTC; CDR3 protein: CASGSSPYNEQFF; V gene: TRBV12-5; J gene: TRBJ2-1; clone size: NA; D gene: NA
CDR3 DNA: TGTGCCACCTCACTTGGGGAGGGGGATCAGCCCCAGCATTTT; CDR3 protein: CATSLGEGDQPQHF; V gene: TRBV10-3; J gene: TRBJ1-5; clone size: NA; D gene: NA
CDR3 DNA: TGTGCCAGCAGCCGTTCCTTAGGGGGCGGGAGGCGTGGAGATACGCAGTATTTT; CDR3 protein: CASSRSLGGGRRGDTQYF; V gene: TRBV7-2; J gene: TRBJ2-3; clone size: NA; D gene: NA
CDR3 DNA: TGTGCCAGCAGCTTAGGGGGAGTTGCTGGAAACACCATATATTTT; CDR3 protein: CASSLGGVAGNTIYF; V gene: TRBV7-9; J gene: TRBJ1-3; clone size: NA; D gene: NA
CDR3 DNA: TGCGCCAGCAGTAGGACAGGGGAAACGAACACTGAAGCTTTCTTT; CDR3 protein: CASSRTGETNTEAFF; V gene: TRBV5-1; J gene: TRBJ1-1; clone size: NA; D gene: TRBD1
CDR3 DNA: TGTGCCAGCAGCTTCAGCAAGGAGGCTGGAAACACCATATATTTT; CDR3 protein: CASSFSKEAGNTIYF; V gene: TRBV7-2; J gene: TRBJ1-3; clone size: NA; D gene: NA
CDR3 DNA: TGTGCCAGCAGCTCCCTAGCGGGAAGCACAGATACGCAGTATTTT; CDR3 protein: CASSSLAGSTDTQYF; V gene: TRBV11-2; J gene: TRBJ2-3; clone size: NA; D gene: TRBD2
CDR3 DNA: TGTGCCTGTAGCGGAAGCTCCTACAATGAGCAGTTCTTC; CDR3 protein: CACSGSSYNEQFF; V gene: TRBV30; J gene: TRBJ2-1; clone size: NA; D gene: NA
CDR3 DNA: TGCGCCAGCAGACAAACCGGGGGCCTCTATGGCTACACCTTC; CDR3 protein: CASRQTGGLYGYTF; V gene: TRBV4-1; J gene: TRBJ1-2; clone size: NA; D gene: NA
CDR3 DNA: TGTGCCAGCAGCCCTGACAGCCATGGCTACACCTTC; CDR3 protein: CASSPDSHGYTF; V gene: TRBV5-6; J gene: TRBJ1-2; clone size: NA; D gene: NA
CDR3 DNA: TGTGCCACCAAAAGGACTAGCAACTACGAGCAGTACTTC; CDR3 protein: CATKRTSNYEQYF; V gene: TRBV2; J gene: TRBJ2-7; clone size: NA; D gene: TRBD2
CDR3 DNA: TGTGCCAGCAGCCTTATGCCCGATACGCAGTATTTT; CDR3 protein: CASSLMPDTQYF; V gene: TRBV12-3/TRBV12-4; J gene: TRBJ2-3; clone size: NA; D gene: NA
CDR3 DNA: TGTGCCAGCAGTTTATTGCTGGCGGGAGGCCCAGGGGAGCAGTACTTC; CDR3 protein: CASSLLLAGGPGEQYF; V gene: TRBV27; J gene: TRBJ2-7; clone size: NA; D gene: TRBD2
CDR3 DNA: TGTGCCAGTAGTAACCAGGGGGGTGGCGGGGAGCTGTTTTTT; CDR3 protein: CASSNQGGGGELFF; V gene: TRBV19; J gene: TRBJ2-2; clone size: NA; D gene: NA
CDR3 DNA: TGTGCCAGCCTGGCCTTCGGAAAAGATACGCAGTATTTT; CDR3 protein: CASLAFGKDTQYF; V gene: TRBV6-5; J gene: TRBJ2-3; clone size: NA; D gene: NA
CDR3 DNA: TGTGCCAGCAGCTTAGATAGGATAGGGAACACTGAAGCTTTCTTT; CDR3 protein: CASSLDRIGNTEAFF; V gene: TRBV7-2; J gene: TRBJ1-1; clone size: NA; D gene: NA
CDR3 DNA: TGTGCCAGCACCCAGCGGACAGGGGTTAATAATTCACCCCTCCACTTT; CDR3 protein: CASTQRTGVNNSPLHF; V gene: TRBV28; J gene: TRBJ1-6; clone size: NA; D gene: TRBD1
CDR3 DNA: TGTGCCAGCTCACCTCAGAAGGGGACTGAAGCTTTCTTT; CDR3 protein: CASSPQKGTEAFF; V gene: TRBV18; J gene: TRBJ1-1; clone size: NA; D gene: NA
CDR3 DNA: TGTGCCAGCAGCCCTATTTCCTTAGGGGGCCCAGGAAACACCATATATTTT; CDR3 protein: CASSPISLGGPGNTIYF; V gene: TRBV11-2; J gene: TRBJ1-3; clone size: NA; D gene: TRBD1
CDR3 DNA: TGTGCCAGCAGCGGCAGGGGCTACGAGCAGTACTTC; CDR3 protein: CASSGRGYEQYF; V gene: TRBV9; J gene: TRBJ2-7; clone size: NA; D gene: NA
CDR3 DNA: TGCGCCAGCAGCTTGGGGTCAGGGTGGGAAGATACGCAGTATTTT; CDR3 protein: CASSLGSGWEDTQYF; V gene: TRBV5-1; J gene: TRBJ2-3; clone size: NA; D gene: NA
CDR3 DNA: TGTGCCAGCAGCCGACTAGCGGGAAATGAGCAGTTCTTC; CDR3 protein: CASSRLAGNEQFF; V gene: TRBV4-2; J gene: TRBJ2-1; clone size: NA; D gene: TRBD2
CDR3 DNA: TGTGCCAGCAGTTTGGGCGCTGGTATACAGGGATTAAACTATGGCTACACCTTC; CDR3 protein: CASSLGAGIQGLNYGYTF; V gene: TRBV27; J gene: TRBJ1-2; clone size: NA; D gene: NA
CDR3 DNA: TGTGCCAGCAGCCACCTAGCGGGAGCACAAGAGACCCAGTACTTC; CDR3 protein: CASSHLAGAQETQYF; V gene: TRBV5-6; J gene: TRBJ2-5; clone size: NA; D gene: TRBD2
CDR3 DNA: TGTGCCAGCGCGGGAGGGCTGGAAGGGGAGCTGTTTTTT; CDR3 protein: CASAGGLEGELFF; V gene: TRBV7-2; J gene: TRBJ2-2; clone size: NA; D gene: TRBD2
CDR3 DNA: TGTGCCTGGAGCATTGCCGGGGGGACAGATACGCAGTATTTT; CDR3 protein: CAWSIAGGTDTQYF; V gene: TRBV30; J gene: TRBJ2-3; clone size: NA; D gene: TRBD2
CDR3 DNA: TGTGCCAGCAGCGTGGGACAGGCGGGCACTGAAGCTTTCTTT; CDR3 protein: CASSVGQAGTEAFF; V gene: TRBV9; J gene: TRBJ1-1; clone size: NA; D gene: TRBD1
CDR3 DNA: TGTGCCAGTAGTATAGATCAAAACAGGGCTAGCACCGACCAGTTCTTC; CDR3 protein: CASSIDQNRASTDQFF; V gene: TRBV19; J gene: TRBJ2-1; clone size: NA; D gene: NA
CDR3 DNA: TGCGCCAGCAGTTCTGGCAGGGGGTATGAAGAGACCCAGTACTTC; CDR3 protein: CASSSGRGYEETQYF; V gene: TRBV5-1; J gene: TRBJ2-5; clone size: once; D gene: TRBD1
CDR3 DNA: TGTGCCAGCAGCGTAGGGGAGAGTTTTCGGTTAGCTTTCTTT; CDR3 protein: CASSVGESFRLAFF; V gene: TRBV9; J gene: TRBJ1-1; clone size: once; D gene: NA
CDR3 DNA: TGTGCCAGCAGTCTAGAGAGACAGGCACTCTCCTACAATGAGCAGTTCTTC; CDR3 protein: CASSLERQALSYNEQFF; V gene: TRBV7-2; J gene: TRBJ2-1; clone size: NA; D gene: NA
CDR3 DNA: TGTGCCAGCAGCGTAGAGCCCAGAGACTCTGGAAACACCATATATTTT; CDR3 protein: CASSVEPRDSGNTIYF; V gene: TRBV9; J gene: TRBJ1-3; clone size: NA; D gene: NA
CDR3 DNA: TGCAGCGTTGAGGGATCACCTGACGAGCAGTACTTC; CDR3 protein: CSVEGSPDEQYF; V gene: TRBV29-1; J gene: TRBJ2-7; clone size: NA; D gene: NA
CDR3 DNA: TGTGCCAGCAGTCCAGCGACAGGGGAGAATTCACCCCTCCACTTT; CDR3 protein: CASSPATGENSPLHF; V gene: TRBV6-2/TRBV6-3; J gene: TRBJ1-6; clone size: NA; D gene: TRBD1
CDR3 DNA: TGTGCCAGCCTGAGGGACGTAAACTACGAGCAGTACTTC; CDR3 protein: CASLRDVNYEQYF; V gene: TRBV7-2; J gene: TRBJ2-7; clone size: NA; D gene: NA
CDR3 DNA: TGTGCCAGCAGTTACTCGCTGGACGGGACCTACGAGCAGTACTTC; CDR3 protein: CASSYSLDGTYEQYF; V gene: TRBV6-5; J gene: TRBJ2-7; clone size: NA; D gene: NA
CDR3 DNA: TGTGCCAGCAGCGTAGTGACGGACACCGGGGAGCTGTTTTTT; CDR3 protein: CASSVVTDTGELFF; V gene: TRBV9; J gene: TRBJ2-2; clone size: NA; D gene: NA
CDR3 DNA: TGTGCCAGCAGTTACTCCTCCGGACAGGGAGGAACTGGCTACACCTTC; CDR3 protein: CASSYSSGQGGTGYTF; V gene: TRBV6-5; J gene: TRBJ1-2; clone size: NA; D gene: TRBD1
CDR3 DNA: TGTGCCAGCTCACCACCCATCAGGGCCTACGAGCAGTACTTC; CDR3 protein: CASSPPIRAYEQYF; V gene: TRBV18; J gene: TRBJ2-7; clone size: NA; D gene: NA
CDR3 DNA: TGTGCCAGCAGCACAGGGGCAGACACTGAAGCTTTCTTT; CDR3 protein: CASSTGADTEAFF; V gene: TRBV7-2; J gene: TRBJ1-1; clone size: NA; D gene: TRBD1
CDR3 DNA: TGTGCCAGCAGTTTTCCGCAACTCGAGGGTACGCAGTATTTT; CDR3 protein: CASSFPQLEGTQYF; V gene: TRBV28; J gene: TRBJ2-3; clone size: NA; D gene: NA
CDR3 DNA: TGTGCCAGCAGCTTACGCCGGGGCGACGAAAAACTGTTTTTT; CDR3 protein: CASSLRRGDEKLFF; V gene: TRBV7-8; J gene: TRBJ1-4; clone size: few; D gene: NA
CDR3 DNA: TGTGCCAGCAGCCAAGCGTTCGCAGGGAACGGCTACACCTTC; CDR3 protein: CASSQAFAGNGYTF; V gene: TRBV3-1/TRBV3-2; J gene: TRBJ1-2; clone size: NA; D gene: NA
CDR3 DNA: TGTGCCAGCAGCGTAGGGGCGATGGTCAGAGAGACCCAGTACTTC; CDR3 protein: CASSVGAMVRETQYF; V gene: TRBV9; J gene: TRBJ2-5; clone size: NA; D gene: NA
CDR3 DNA: TGTGCCAGCAGCTTTGGGGGGTCGGCACAGCCCCAGCATTTT; CDR3 protein: CASSFGGSAQPQHF; V gene: TRBV7-8; J gene: TRBJ1-5; clone size: NA; D gene: NA